What follows describes a single TCR beta chain. Its antigen remains unidentified. V shed 6 bases and J 12 bases; nucleotides not matched to a gene: 8. Germline CDR1 and CDR2: SQVTM and ANQGSEA. CDR3 length: 11 residues. The data belong to a study of shared clonotypes between healthy human individuals. The study, taken as a whole, reports: Sampling involved blood alone; tissue repertoires likely differ.

Profiled with immunoSEQ multiplex PCR; TCRdb holds only in-frame clones, not every one. The repertoire holds around 690,000 clones, with about 90% as singletons. The chain couples TRBV29-1 to TRBJ2-1, with 7 bases matching TRBD2. The receptor was isolated from a man younger than 30 in good health. Some clones in this sample may be carry-over from other donors' samples. Sequences were obtained from memory CD8+ T cells from PBMCs. Subset indicated: CD45RO+ cells pooled with CCR7-negative TemRA cells. The CDR3 nucleotides read TGCAGCGTACCCAGCGGGGTGTGGCAGTTCTTC. This encodes CSVPSGVWQFF.